The 27 T cell receptor beta chains reported below all come from one sample, sequenced in a study of beta chain features in type 1 diabetes. Sequenced material consisted of expressed TCRB transcripts (all of the isolated RNA was reverse transcribed). Profiling relied on immunoSEQ multiplex PCR, and the TCRdb table lists in-frame clones only, not all of them. The sample yields hundreds of thousands of clones, around 10% seen once. The sample was naive CD4+ T cells from blood. Receptor source: a woman aged 18-29 years in good health.

This sequence joins TRBV5-4 and TRBJ2-6, with a weak D call TRBD2 (6 bases). The CDR3 has 18 amino acids. V was shortened by 4 bases and J by 5 bases, with 22 bases between the two germline ends. Germline V gene lookup returns CDR1 SGHNT and CDR2 YYREEE (reference sequence). In DNA form, the CDR3 reads TGTGCCAGCAGCCCGACGGATAGCGGTCGGGTGTGGGCCAACGTCCTGACTTTC. It codes for CASSPTDSGRVWANVLTF.

This chain connects TRBV19 to TRBJ1-2, with 9 positions matching TRBD1. This CDR3 has 15 amino acids. V shed 9 bases, J shed 8 bases, and the junction held 16 bases outside the gene matches. Germline V gene data show CDR1 as LNHDA and CDR2 as SQIVND (reference sequence). This chain's CDR3 is CASNPRTGDTAGYTF. DNA for the CDR3: TGTGCCAGCAACCCCCGGACAGGGGACACAGCCGGCTACACCTTC.

Only a few counts were recorded for this clone. The genes are TRBV6-5 and TRBJ2-1; TRBD2 matches 10 bases. This CDR3 contains 13 residues. The V segment lost 8 bases and the J segment 6 bases; nucleotides outside the gene matches: 4. From germline, CDR1 is MNHEY and CDR2 SVGAGI. The CDR3 region is CASSIAGGNEQFF. For the CDR3, the DNA is TGTGCCAGCTCTATAGCGGGAGGCAATGAGCAGTTCTTC.

This clone was detected a few times. The chain combines TRBV5-1 with TRBJ1-6; 8 bases agree with TRBD1. This CDR3 is 14 amino acids long. Germline CDR1 SGHRS, CDR2 YFSETQ. After removal of 4 bases from V and 8 bases from J, the junction contained 5 bases not matched to a gene. CDR3 bases: TGCGCCAGCAGCACCGGACAGGGTTATTCACCCCTCCACTTT. This translates into CASSTGQGYSPLHF.

This clone showed up just a few times. The V gene is TRBV19, the J gene TRBJ1-5; D may be TRBD1 (5 bases). CDR1 is LNHDA and CDR2 is SQIVND in the germline V gene (reference sequence). The CDR3 is 17 amino acids. Trimming stripped 7 bases from V and 2 bases from J, with 21 bases between. The CDR3: CASTSWLGLGGNQPQHF. The CDR3 coding sequence is TGTGCCAGTACCAGCTGGCTAGGGCTAGGGGGCAATCAGCCCCAGCATTTT.

The chain carries TRBV19 and TRBJ1-2; weak D call: TRBD1 (5 bases). This CDR3 region has 13 residues. V was shortened by 10 bases and J by 8 bases, with 20 bases between the two germline ends. Germline V gene data show CDR1 as LNHDA and CDR2 as SQIVND (reference sequence). The CDR3 is CATTGPAGNGYTF. The DNA for the CDR3 is TGTGCCACTACGGGGCCGGCGGGGAACGGCTACACCTTC.

V gene TRBV7-9 combines with J gene TRBJ2-7; perhaps TRBD1 as D (5 bases). This CDR3 is built from 11 residues. V lost 3 bases and J lost 6, with 6 bases in between. Germline V lookup: CDR1 SEHNR, CDR2 FQNEAQ (reference sequence). In DNA, the CDR3 is TGTGCCAGCAGCTTCAGGGCCGAGCAGTACTTC. It encodes CASSFRAEQYF.

This clone was observed a handful of times. The CDR3 coding sequence is TGTGCCAGCAGCGGGAAGCGGGGGATTCAAAACATTCAGTACTTC. Translation gives CASSGKRGIQNIQYF. The chain carries TRBV6-6 and TRBJ2-4, with TRBD2 identical over 8 bases. The CDR3 has 15 amino acids. Germline CDR1 and CDR2: MNHNY and SVGAGI (reference sequence). Germline trimming cut 6 bases from V and 5 bases from J; bases unmatched to any gene: 9.

The chain uses TRBV30 and TRBJ1-1, with D unresolved. The ends were cut back, 2 bases at V and 4 bases at J, with 14 bases in the middle. The CDR3 has 14 residues. Germline V gene data show CDR1 as GTSNPN and CDR2 as SVGIG (reference sequence). This chain's CDR3 is CAWSQSLGSTEAFF. The CDR3 DNA is TGTGCCTGGAGTCAGTCCCTCGGGAGCACTGAAGCTTTCTTT. Complete variable domain (other parts from reference TRBV30 and TRBJ1-1): SQTIHQWPATLVQPVGSPLSLECTVEGTSNPNLYWYRQAAGRGLQLLFYSVGIGQISSEVPQNLSASRPQDRQFILSSKKLLLSDSGFYLCAWSQSLGSTEAFFGQGTRLTVV.

This clone turned up a few times. The J gene is TRBJ2-7, the V gene TRBV18, with 9 bases fitting TRBD2. V trimming: 3 bases; J trimming: 3 bases; junction bases outside the gene matches: 18. The CDR3 covers 19 residues. Germline V gene sequence: CDR1 KGHSH, CDR2 LQKENI. The DNA of the CDR3 is TGTGCCAGCTCACCCCTGGGACTAGCCCTACCCAGGGGGGACTACGAGCAGTACTTC. Amino acids: CASSPLGLALPRGDYEQYF.

The V gene is TRBV7-2, the J gene TRBJ2-3; tentative D call: TRBD1 (5 bases). V was pared by 7 bases and J by 4 bases, with 18 bases between. Germline V gene sequence: CDR1 SGHTA, CDR2 FQGNSA. This CDR3 region has 15 residues. CDR3 DNA: TGTGCCAGCACCCGACAGCTCCTTCGTGCAGATACGCAGTATTTT. It specifies CASTRQLLRADTQYF. The full variable domain, with the rest looked up from reference TRBV7-2 and TRBJ2-3, is GAGVSQSPSNKVTEKGKDVELRCDPISGHTALYWYRQSLGQGLEFLIYFQGNSAPDKSGLPSDRFSAERTGGSVSTLTIQRTQQEDSAVYLCASTRQLLRADTQYFGPGTRLTVL.

This clone has only a few counts. This chain uses TRBV15 with TRBJ2-3; 8 positions agree with TRBD1. The V gene end was trimmed by 1 base and the J gene end by 6 bases; junction bases not matched to a gene: 6. The CDR3 runs 15 residues. Germline V gene sequence: CDR1 LNHNV, CDR2 YYDKDF (reference sequence). CDR3 bases: TGTGCCACCAGCAGAGCCCGACAGGGGCTGGATACGCAGTATTTT. As protein: CATSRARQGLDTQYF.

This clone was counted between two and nine times. The rearrangement uses TRBV7-9 and TRBJ2-3; maybe TRBD1 (6 bases). The V end was cut by 3 bases, the J end by 6 bases, with 13 bases between. The CDR3 runs to 14 residues. Looked up from germline, CDR1 is SEHNR and CDR2 is FQNEAQ (reference sequence). The CDR3 bases are TGTGCCAGCAGCTTCACAGGGATCTCGGATACGCAGTATTTT. Protein product: CASSFTGISDTQYF.

Here the CDR3 DNA reads TGTGCCCCGGGACAGGGTGAGGTTGGGTATGGCTACACCTTC. Amino acids: CAPGQGEVGYGYTF. This sequence joins TRBV30 and TRBJ1-2; TRBD1 agrees at 9 bases. The CDR3 is 14 amino acids. Per the germline V gene, CDR1 is GTSNPN and CDR2 is SVGIG (reference sequence). V dropped 8 bases and J dropped 5; count of bases not matched to a gene: 12.

The sample holds a few counts of this clone. The chain combines TRBV7-9 with TRBJ2-1; TRBD2 matches at 10 bases. The germline gives CDR1 SEHNR, CDR2 FQNEAQ (reference sequence). With V trimmed by 1 base and J by 3 bases, 6 bases remained unmatched. The CDR3 loop spans 17 amino acids. The CDR3: CASSLGRGTSVYNEQFF. The CDR3 nucleotides read TGTGCCAGCAGCTTAGGCAGAGGGACTAGCGTCTACAATGAGCAGTTCTTC.

The V and J genes are TRBV9 and TRBJ1-1; perhaps TRBD1 as D (6 bases). Germline assignment: CDR1 SGDLS and CDR2 YYNGEE. Trimming stripped 3 bases from V and 3 bases from J, with 15 bases between. This CDR3 comprises 15 residues. The CDR3 region is CASSALGGAHTEAFF. The CDR3 region has the DNA TGTGCCAGCAGCGCCCTTGGGGGGGCTCACACTGAAGCTTTCTTT.

The chain has TRBV5-1 and TRBJ2-5; 10 positions agree with TRBD2. The better agreement between TRBJ2-7 and the DNA end casts doubt on the J call. Germline CDR1 is SGHRS and CDR2 is YFSETQ. This CDR3 is built from 14 residues. CDR3 sequence reads: CASSSLAGTDEQYF. CDR3 bases: TGCGCCAGCAGCTCACTAGCGGGAACGGACGAGCAGTACTTC.

The gene calls are TRBV6-5 and TRBJ2-1, with TRBD1 matching 8 bases. Germline CDR1 is MNHEY and CDR2 is SVGAGI. The CDR3 totals 15 residues. The J segment lost 9 bases and the V segment lost 4 bases, leaving 11 bases of the junction unmatched. CDR3 sequence (DNA): TGTGCCAGCAGTTCGGACAGGGTCGGAGGTGGTGAGCAGTTCTTC. Amino acids: CASSSDRVGGGEQFF.

This clone has only a few counts. The CDR3 here is CASSLPGQGRTGELFF. The CDR3 DNA is TGTGCCAGCAGCTTACCGGGACAGGGGAGGACCGGGGAGCTGTTTTTT. The chain combines TRBV7-6 with TRBJ2-2, with 10 bases that match TRBD1. This CDR3 region has 16 residues. J was trimmed by 5 bases and V by 2 bases; bases with no gene match: 5. Germline CDR1 SGHVS, CDR2 FNYEAQ.

V is TRBV27 and J is TRBJ1-5; D gene unclear. The V gene's germline CDR1 is MNHEY and CDR2 SMNVEV (reference sequence). CDR3 length: 14 amino acids. V was pared by 4 bases and J by 6 bases, with 13 bases between. This chain's CDR3 is CASSSAELGQPQHF. The CDR3 DNA reads as TGTGCCAGCAGTTCGGCGGAGCTGGGTCAGCCCCAGCATTTT.

The V gene is TRBV6-6, the J gene TRBJ2-5; 12 bases match TRBD2. The germline V gene encodes CDR1 MNHNY and CDR2 SVGAGI (reference sequence). The CDR3 loop spans 16 amino acids. Germline trimming cut 10 bases from V and 1 base from J; bases unmatched to any gene: 10. The CDR3 sequence: CATTSELAGGQETQYF. The CDR3 DNA reads TGTGCCACCACATCGGAACTAGCGGGGGGCCAAGAGACCCAGTACTTC.

The chain carries TRBV7-2 and TRBJ2-1; TRBD1 matches at 9 bases. From germline, CDR1 is SGHTA and CDR2 FQGNSA. The CDR3 is 12 amino acids. V lost 8 bases, J lost 10 bases, and 6 bases stayed unmatched. Written as DNA, the CDR3 is TGTGCCAGCCGGGACAGGGAGTCAGAGCAGTTCTTC. This encodes CASRDRESEQFF.

This chain uses TRBV4-2 with TRBJ2-1; 7 nucleotides align to TRBD2. The CDR3 is 12 residues long. Per the germline V gene, CDR1 is LGHNA and CDR2 is YNFKEQ. The ends lost 0 bases at V and 12 bases at J; junction bases unmatched: 2. The CDR3, as DNA: TGTGCCAGCAGCCAAGATCGCGGGAGGCAGTTCTTC. Residues: CASSQDRGRQFF.

This chain links TRBV7-9 with TRBJ2-1; TRBD1 aligns across 7 bases. The junction had 8 bases not matched to a gene; V was cut back by 3 bases and J by 3 bases. This CDR3 has 16 residues. Germline CDR1 SEHNR, CDR2 FQNEAQ (reference sequence). The CDR3 protein is CASSFLTGSNYNEQFF. The DNA of the CDR3 is TGTGCCAGCAGCTTCTTGACAGGGTCTAACTACAATGAGCAGTTCTTC.

Only a few counts were recorded for this clone. The chain links TRBV19 to TRBJ2-1; D may be TRBD1 (5 bases). Trimming shortened V by 11 bases and J by 9 bases, and 17 bases separated the two germline ends. The CDR3 length is 12 residues. CDR1 and CDR2 (germline): LNHDA, SQIVND (reference sequence). In DNA form, the CDR3 reads TGTGCCTCAGCCAGGGCCGGCGGTGAGCAGTTCTTC. Protein sequence: CASARAGGEQFF.

In its sample, this clone was seen a few times. The CDR3 spells CASSPKAVTDTQYF. The CDR3 DNA follows: TGTGCCAGCTCACCAAAAGCGGTCACAGATACGCAGTATTTT. The chain couples TRBV18 to TRBJ2-3; D is perhaps TRBD2 (5 bases). V lost 2 bases, J lost 2 bases, and 8 bases lay in between. This CDR3 comprises 14 residues. Germline CDR1 reads KGHSH; CDR2 reads LQKENI.

The chain uses TRBV10-3 and TRBJ2-1; 11 nucleotides match TRBD2. Unmatched junction bases numbered 7, after V lost 10 bases and J lost 8 bases. Per germline, CDR1 ENHRY and CDR2 SYGVKD. CDR3 length: 13 residues. CDR3 DNA: TGTGCCACCGGACTAGCGGGTTTGGATGAGCAGTTCTTC. Its protein is CATGLAGLDEQFF.